The 11 T cell receptor beta chains presented below share a single source sample, sequenced in a study of CD8 T cell repertoires and HIV-1 epitope variants. The protocol was immunoSEQ multiplex PCR, while the TCRdb copy is restricted to in-frame clones and leaves out a portion. The profile covers over 4,500 clones, with about 65% appearing a single time and approximately 45% taken by the ten largest. These TCRs are of unknown antigen specificity. The sample consisted of cultured CD8+ T cells derived from PBMCs. These receptors were collected from a male donor with HIV.

This clone was observed a single time. V and J are TRBV18 and TRBJ2-7; TRBD1 might be the D (6 bases). This CDR3 comprises 14 residues. V lost 3 bases and J 7 bases, leaving 16 bases between the germline ends. CDR1 and CDR2 (germline): KGHSH, LQKENI. Here the CDR3 DNA reads TGTGCCAGCTCACCGCAGGGGAAGGCATGGGAGCAGTACTTC. Encoded protein: CASSPQGKAWEQYF.

V is TRBV6-5 and J is TRBJ2-1, with 8 bases fitting TRBD2. V shed 4 bases, J shed 5 bases, and the junction held 7 bases outside the gene matches. Looked up from germline, CDR1 is MNHEY and CDR2 is SVGAGI. This CDR3 has 15 residues. This CDR3 reads CASSLAGSFNNEQFF. In DNA, the CDR3 is TGTGCCAGCAGTTTAGCGGGAAGTTTCAACAATGAGCAGTTCTTC.

V gene TRBV7-2 combines with J gene TRBJ2-1, with D hard to call. Germline-derived CDR1 and CDR2 are SGHTA and FQGNSA. V lost 3 bases to trimming and J lost 2 bases, with 8 bases between them. The CDR3 is 14 residues long. CDR3 nucleotide sequence: TGTGCCAGCAGCTTGTATTTGACCTACAATGAGCAGTTCTTC. It specifies CASSLYLTYNEQFF.

The V call is TRBV4-2, the J call TRBJ2-7; D possibly uses TRBD1 or TRBD2 (6 bases each). Germline-derived CDR1 and CDR2 are LGHNA and YNFKEQ. The CDR3 has 12 amino acids. The V end was cut by 5 bases, the J end by 3 bases, with 8 bases between. The CDR3 protein is CASSEGGYEQYF. DNA of the CDR3: TGTGCCAGCAGCGAGGGGGGCTACGAGCAGTACTTC.

This clone showed up just a few times. This rearrangement joins TRBV19 to TRBJ2-1; 8 bases agree with TRBD1. V was pared by 1 base and J by 14 bases, with 10 bases of the junction left unmatched. Per the germline V gene, CDR1 is LNHDA and CDR2 is SQIVND (reference sequence). This CDR3 is 14 amino acids long. The CDR3 reads CASSIVPGGPIEFF. The CDR3 DNA is TGTGCCAGTAGTATAGTACCAGGGGGCCCAATAGAGTTCTTC. Looking up the rest from reference TRBV19 and TRBJ2-1 gives the full variable domain: DGGITQSPKYLFRKEGQNVTLSCEQNLNHDAMYWYRQDPGQGLRLIYYSQIVNDFQKGDIAEGYSVSREKKESFPLTVTSAQKNPTAFYLCASSIVPGGPIEFFGPGTRLTVL.

The rearrangement uses TRBV15 and TRBJ2-1; D is tentatively TRBD1 or TRBD2 (5 bases each). This CDR3 is 18 amino acids long. CDR1 is LNHNV and CDR2 is YYDKDF in the germline V gene (reference sequence). V dropped 0 bases and J dropped 4 bases, with 19 bases sitting between them. CDR3 amino acids: CATSRDFQTGSGYNEQFF. CDR3 DNA: TGTGCCACCAGCAGAGACTTCCAAACAGGCTCGGGGTACAATGAGCAGTTCTTC.

The CDR3 DNA sequence: TGTGCCAGCAGCTTAGGAGTTTACGAGCAGTACTTC. This gives the protein CASSLGVYEQYF. The rearrangement links TRBV7-9 to TRBJ2-7, with no clear D. This CDR3 contains 12 residues. Germline V gives CDR1 SEHNR, CDR2 FQNEAQ (reference sequence). V gave up 1 base and J gave up 4 bases, with 5 bases separating them.

V is TRBV4-2 and J is TRBJ2-7; no definite D call. The CDR3 consists of 16 residues. Germline CDR1 LGHNA, CDR2 YNFKEQ. With 4 bases removed from V and 2 bases from J, the gap between germline ends came to 18 bases. CDR3 sequence: CASSRELASDTYEQYF. CDR3 DNA sequence: TGTGCCAGCAGCCGAGAACTTGCTAGTGATACCTACGAGCAGTACTTC.

The genes are TRBV2 and TRBJ2-1; D gene ambiguous. There are 15 residues in the CDR3. Germline V gene sequence: CDR1 SNHLY, CDR2 FYNNEI. V was cut by 0 bases and J by 9 bases, with 15 bases left in between. CDR3 region: CASSEALGPRSEQFF. The CDR3 DNA follows: TGTGCCAGCAGTGAAGCGCTAGGTCCACGCAGTGAGCAGTTCTTC. Full variable domain (missing parts from reference TRBV2 and TRBJ2-1): EPEVTQTPSHQVTQMGQEVILRCVPISNHLYFYWYRQILGQKVEFLVSFYNNEISEKSEIFDDQFSVERPDGSNFTLKIRSTKLEDSAMYFCASSEALGPRSEQFFGPGTRLTVL.

This clone was seen once. The rearrangement uses TRBV11-2 and TRBJ2-5, with a tentative D call TRBD1 (7 bases). Looked up from germline, CDR1 is SGHAT and CDR2 is FQNNGV. V was pared by 5 bases and J by 5 bases, with 24 bases between. This CDR3 has 17 amino acids. The CDR3 is CASSPQEGAGGGETQYF. The DNA for the CDR3 is TGTGCCAGCAGCCCACAGGAGGGGGCAGGAGGTGGGGAGACCCAGTACTTC.

The chain has TRBV15 and TRBJ2-5; TRBD1 is a possible D gene (5 bases). Per germline, CDR1 LNHNV and CDR2 YYDKDF (reference sequence). Trimming cost V 0 bases and J 1 base, with 9 bases left between them. There are 15 residues in the CDR3. The CDR3 loop reads CATSRDPGPQETQYF. As DNA, the CDR3 is TGTGCCACCAGCAGAGATCCAGGGCCCCAAGAGACCCAGTACTTC.